The subject of this entry is one T cell receptor (beta chain). All donors came from Russia, were Caucasian and healthy, and spanned ages about 6 to 100. The data were obtained in a study of blood T cells in healthy people across ages. Alongside a J-beta primer mix, a sample-barcoded 5' primer served in a second PCR lasting about 7 to 11 cycles. Each CDR3 protein gets one entry after TCRdb re-called the 5' RACE reads with MiXCR. This table holds around 1,500,000 distinct CDR3 sequences, around two fifths found once. This clonotype was sampled from a woman younger than 35 in good health. Specimen: blood.

CDR3 in amino acids: CSATQRITDTQYF. Here the CDR3 DNA reads TGCAGTGCCACTCAGAGGATCACAGATACGCAGTATTTT. V is TRBV20-1 and J is TRBJ2-3; no definite D call. The CDR3 totals 13 residues. CDR1 is DFQATT and CDR2 is SNEGSKA in the germline V gene (reference sequence). V lost 6 bases and J lost 2, with 12 bases in between.